This T cell receptor (beta chain) appears in the sequencing data of a study of sequential checkpoint blockade in melanoma. Study as a whole: Arm A got nivolumab then ipilimumab; arm B the reverse, 1:1. Maintenance nivolumab came after either treatment sequence.

The method was immunoSEQ multiplex PCR; TCRdb's version includes in-frame clones alone and lacks a portion of them. Here the sample spans approximately 9,000 clones, around three fifths being singletons. Treatment: randomized to nivolumab then ipilimumab (arm A) or the reverse (arm B). No patient had prior DNA-damaging chemotherapy. Sorted cells were live CD3+CD8+, lacking CD19 and CD56, from PBMCs. This clone has a handful of counts. The TCR originated in a human donor with melanoma. Here the sequenced sample was CD8+ T cells sorted from blood (inferred from file names), taken from a patient given nivolumab and ipilimumab in sequence.

The CDR3 coding sequence is TGTGCCAGCAGCCAAGAGAAGGGACTAGCGGGGGGAGGGGAGACCCAGTACTTC. The encoded protein is CASSQEKGLAGGGETQYF. The chain recombines TRBV14 with TRBJ2-5, with TRBD2 matching 15 bases. The CDR3 length is 18 residues. J lost 5 bases, V lost 0 bases, and 7 bases had no gene match. Germline CDR1 and CDR2: SGHDN and FVKESK.